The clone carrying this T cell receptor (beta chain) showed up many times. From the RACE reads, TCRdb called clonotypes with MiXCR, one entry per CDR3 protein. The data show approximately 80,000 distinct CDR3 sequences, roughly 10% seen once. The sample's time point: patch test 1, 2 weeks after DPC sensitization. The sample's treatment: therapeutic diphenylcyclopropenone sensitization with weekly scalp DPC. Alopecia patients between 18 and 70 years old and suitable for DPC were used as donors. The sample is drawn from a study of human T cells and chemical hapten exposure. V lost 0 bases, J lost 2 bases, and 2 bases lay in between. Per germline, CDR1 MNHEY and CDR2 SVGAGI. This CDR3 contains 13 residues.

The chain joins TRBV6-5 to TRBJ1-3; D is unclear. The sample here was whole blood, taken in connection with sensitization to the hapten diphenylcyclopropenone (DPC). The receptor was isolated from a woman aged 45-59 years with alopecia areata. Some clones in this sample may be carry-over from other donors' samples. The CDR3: CASSYSTGNTIYF. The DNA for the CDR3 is TGTGCCAGCAGTTACTCGACTGGAAACACCATATATTTT.